A selection of T cell receptor beta chains follows, all from one sample in a study of cytomegalovirus exposure and HLA in healthy donors. Assay used: immunoSEQ multiplex PCR; TCRdb lists only in-frame clones, some missing. This sample has under 400,000 clones; 86% occur once, and the top ten carry roughly 0.8%. Sequenced input: PBMCs. The receptors were sampled from a woman under 30 in good health and CMV-seronegative. Both conserved end residues are part of each CDR3. A D gene is named only where the DNA matches it firmly. A row's size may be missing; if present it is once, few, many or a size class.

>few|TRBJ1-2|TRBD1|TRBV29-1
CSVGTGGTYGYTF
TGCAGCGTCGGGACAGGGGGGACCTATGGCTACACCTTC
>-|TRBJ1-2|TRBD1|TRBV28
CASSLLVGQGNGYTF
TGTGCCAGCAGTTTATTGGTGGGACAGGGAAATGGCTACACCTTC
>-|TRBJ1-2|TRBD1|TRBV7-9
CASSLSGTGDPATF
TGTGCCAGCAGCCTTTCCGGGACAGGGGACCCGGCTACCTTC
>-|TRBJ2-5|-|TRBV5-6
CASSLAGRGSVNPETQYF
TGTGCCAGCAGCTTGGCCGGCCGCGGTTCAGTGAATCCAGAGACCCAGTACTTC
>few|TRBJ1-5|TRBD1|TRBV6-5
CASSLDRAQPQHF
TGTGCCAGCAGCCTAGACAGGGCTCAGCCCCAGCATTTT
>-|TRBJ2-7|-|TRBV5-1
CASSFLGDEQYF
TGCGCCAGCAGCTTCCTTGGAGACGAGCAGTACTTC
>-|TRBJ1-1|-|TRBV5-5
CASSLRRVNTEAFF
TGTGCCAGCAGCCTAAGGAGGGTAAACACTGAAGCTTTCTTT
>-|TRBJ2-1|TRBD2|TRBV5-1
CASSLRQAGGAYNEQFF
TGCGCCAGCAGCTTGCGACAAGCGGGGGGGGCCTACAATGAGCAGTTCTTC
>-|TRBJ2-4|TRBD1|TRBV18
CASFTTSDRVELAKNIQYF
TGTGCCAGCTTTACGACTTCGGACAGGGTCGAACTAGCCAAAAACATTCAGTACTTC
>few|TRBJ2-5|-|TRBV28
CASSYSVRDWTQYF
TGTGCCAGCAGTTATTCGGTCCGGGATTGGACCCAGTACTTC
>-|TRBJ2-2|-|TRBV4-2
CASSQEATNTGELFF
TGTGCCAGCAGCCAAGAAGCGACGAACACCGGGGAGCTGTTTTTT
>-|TRBJ2-3|-|TRBV6-5
CASSSPGRSTDTQYF
TGTGCCAGCAGTTCACCGGGTAGATCCACAGATACGCAGTATTTT
>-|TRBJ2-1|TRBD1|TRBV4-2
CASRPGTGAYNEQFF
TGTGCCAGCAGACCCGGGACAGGGGCCTACAATGAGCAGTTCTTC
>once|TRBJ2-2|TRBD2|TRBV19
CASSMLAVNTGELFF
TGTGCCAGTAGTATGCTAGCGGTTAACACCGGGGAGCTGTTTTTT
>-|TRBJ1-1|-|TRBV2
CASRGGAGPNTEAFF
TGTGCCAGCAGGGGCGGGGCGGGTCCAAACACTGAAGCTTTCTTT
>-|TRBJ2-3|-|TRBV5-1
CASTKETGRTDTQYF
TGCGCCAGCACTAAAGAAACGGGTCGCACAGATACGCAGTATTTT
>few|TRBJ1-2|TRBD1|TRBV30
CAWRDWTGRYGYTF
TGTGCCTGGAGAGACTGGACAGGGCGGTATGGCTACACCTTC
>-|TRBJ1-2|-|TRBV7-9
CASSHVKEVSRAYGYTF
TGTGCCAGCAGCCATGTTAAAGAGGTGTCCAGGGCCTATGGCTACACCTTC
>-|TRBJ2-3|TRBD2|TRBV7-2
CASCYLPGLAGIHTQYF
TGTGCCAGCTGCTACCTCCCGGGACTAGCGGGAATACATACGCAGTATTTT
>-|TRBJ2-7|-|TRBV27
CASSLSSGTYEQYF
TGTGCCAGCAGTTTGTCGTCCGGGACCTACGAGCAGTACTTC
>-|TRBJ1-2|-|TRBV28
CASTRGGLRGYGYTF
TGTGCCAGCACCCGGGGGGGGCTGCGGGGCTATGGCTACACCTTC
>-|TRBJ1-2|TRBD1|TRBV5-4
CASSRDSLYGYTF
TGTGCCAGCAGCCGGGACAGTCTCTATGGCTACACCTTC